This TCR beta chain was recorded in a study of identical twins. Study-wide results and limits: It was out-of-frame TCR alpha sharing in monozygotic twins that models underestimated. The study drew conclusions from cross-sectional statistical analysis, not from following the same donors. Diverse VJ usage suggested most zero-insertion clonotypes were not invariant T cells. For out-of-frame alpha sequences shared by twins, low generation probability was in excess.

A single record per CDR3 protein comes from TCRdb applying MiXCR to the 5' RACE reads. This sample has over 200,000 distinct CDR3 sequences; approximately 9% occur once, and the top ten carry around 5.1%. The CDR3 is 14 residues long. Germline V CDR1 and CDR2: MGHRA, YSYEKL. V was pared by 0 bases and J by 7 bases, with 13 bases between. This clonotype turned up a few times. Its antigen is still unknown. Sequencing used memory (CD45RO+) T cells sorted from blood. The gene calls are TRBV4-1 and TRBJ2-7; no reliable D call. This TCR was recovered from a woman aged 18-29 years in good health. The CDR3 region is CASSQEVPRDEQYF. In nucleotides, the CDR3 is TGCGCCAGCAGCCAAGAGGTGCCCCGAGATGAGCAGTACTTC.